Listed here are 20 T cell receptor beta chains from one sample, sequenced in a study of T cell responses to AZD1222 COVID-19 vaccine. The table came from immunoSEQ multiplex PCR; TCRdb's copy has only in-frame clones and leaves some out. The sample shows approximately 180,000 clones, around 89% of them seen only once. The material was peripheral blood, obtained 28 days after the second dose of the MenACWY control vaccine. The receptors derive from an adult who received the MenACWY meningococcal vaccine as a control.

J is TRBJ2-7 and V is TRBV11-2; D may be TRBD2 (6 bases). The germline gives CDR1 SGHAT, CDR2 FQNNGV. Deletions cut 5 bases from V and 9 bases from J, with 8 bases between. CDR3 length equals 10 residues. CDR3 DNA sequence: TGTGCCAGCAGCGCAGCGGGGCAGTACTTC. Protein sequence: CASSAAGQYF.

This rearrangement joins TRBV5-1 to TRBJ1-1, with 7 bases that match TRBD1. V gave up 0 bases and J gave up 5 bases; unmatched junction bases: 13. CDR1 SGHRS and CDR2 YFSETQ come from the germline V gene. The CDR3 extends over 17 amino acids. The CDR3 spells CASSLVRTGSLKTEAFF. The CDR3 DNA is TGCGCCAGCAGCTTGGTTCGGACAGGAAGCCTCAAGACTGAAGCTTTCTTT.

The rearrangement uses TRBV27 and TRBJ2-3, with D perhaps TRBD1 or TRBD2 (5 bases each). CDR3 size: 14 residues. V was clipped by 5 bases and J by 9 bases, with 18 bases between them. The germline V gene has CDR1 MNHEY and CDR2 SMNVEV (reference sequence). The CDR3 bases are TGTGCCAGCAGTATAAGAGGGTCCCCAGGGACGCAGTATTTT. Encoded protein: CASSIRGSPGTQYF.

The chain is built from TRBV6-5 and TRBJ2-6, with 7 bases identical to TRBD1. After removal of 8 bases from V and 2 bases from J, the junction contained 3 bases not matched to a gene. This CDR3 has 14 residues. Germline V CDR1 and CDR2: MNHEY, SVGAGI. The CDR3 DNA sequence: TGTGCCAGCGCACAGGGGACTGGGGCCAACGTCCTGACTTTC. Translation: CASAQGTGANVLTF.

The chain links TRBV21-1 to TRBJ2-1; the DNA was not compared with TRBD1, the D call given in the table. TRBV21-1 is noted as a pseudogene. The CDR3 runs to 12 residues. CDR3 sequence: CASKGQGGEQFF. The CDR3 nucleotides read TGTGCCAGCAAAGGCCAGGGCGGTGAGCAGTTCTTC.

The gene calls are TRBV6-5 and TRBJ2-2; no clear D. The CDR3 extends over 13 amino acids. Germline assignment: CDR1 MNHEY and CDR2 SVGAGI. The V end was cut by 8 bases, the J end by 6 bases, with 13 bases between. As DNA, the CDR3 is TGTGCCAGCTTTCAAAACAGAGCCGGGGAGCTGTTTTTT. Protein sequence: CASFQNRAGELFF.

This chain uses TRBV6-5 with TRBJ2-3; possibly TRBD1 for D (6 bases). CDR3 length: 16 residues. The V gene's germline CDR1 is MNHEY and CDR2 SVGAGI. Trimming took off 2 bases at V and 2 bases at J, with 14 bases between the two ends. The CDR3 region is CASSYVGTLPTDTQYF. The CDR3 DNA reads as TGTGCCAGCAGTTACGTCGGGACACTACCCACAGATACGCAGTATTTT.

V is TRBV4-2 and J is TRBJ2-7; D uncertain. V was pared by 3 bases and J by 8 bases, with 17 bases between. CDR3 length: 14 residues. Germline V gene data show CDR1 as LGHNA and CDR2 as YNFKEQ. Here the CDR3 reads CASSQGRDAVKQYF. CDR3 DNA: TGTGCCAGCAGCCAGGGAAGGGATGCCGTGAAGCAGTACTTC.

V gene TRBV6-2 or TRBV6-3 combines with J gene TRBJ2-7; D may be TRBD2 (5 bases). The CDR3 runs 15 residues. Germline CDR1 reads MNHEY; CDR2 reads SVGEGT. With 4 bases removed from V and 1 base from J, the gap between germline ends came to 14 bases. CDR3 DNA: TGTGCCAGCAGTTCTGGCGGGTCTATTTCCTACGAGCAGTACTTC. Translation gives CASSSGGSISYEQYF.

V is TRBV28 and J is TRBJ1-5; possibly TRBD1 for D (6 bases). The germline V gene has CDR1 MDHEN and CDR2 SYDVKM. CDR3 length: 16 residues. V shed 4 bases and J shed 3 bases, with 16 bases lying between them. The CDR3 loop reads CASSSVPQGSNQPQHF. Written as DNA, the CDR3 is TGTGCCAGCAGTTCGGTACCCCAGGGGTCCAATCAGCCCCAGCATTTT.

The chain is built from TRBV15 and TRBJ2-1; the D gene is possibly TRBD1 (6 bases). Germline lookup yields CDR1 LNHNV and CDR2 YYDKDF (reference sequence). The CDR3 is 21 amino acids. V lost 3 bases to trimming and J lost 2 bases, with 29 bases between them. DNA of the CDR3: TGTGCCACCAGCAGGGCTCAAGGGGGATACAGGGTAACAGCCCCCTACAATGAGCAGTTCTTC. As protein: CATSRAQGGYRVTAPYNEQFF. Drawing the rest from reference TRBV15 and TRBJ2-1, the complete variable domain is DAMVIQNPRYQVTQFGKPVTLSCSQTLNHNVMYWYQQKSSQAPKLLFHYYDKDFNNEADTPDNFQSRRPNTSFCFLDIRSPGLGDTAMYLCATSRAQGGYRVTAPYNEQFFGPGTRLTVL.

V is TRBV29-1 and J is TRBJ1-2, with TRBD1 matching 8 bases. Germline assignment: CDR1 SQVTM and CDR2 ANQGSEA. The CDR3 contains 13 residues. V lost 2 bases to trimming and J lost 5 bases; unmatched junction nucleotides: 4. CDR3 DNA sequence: TGCAGCGTTGAACCAGGGACAGGATATGGCTACACCTTC. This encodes CSVEPGTGYGYTF.

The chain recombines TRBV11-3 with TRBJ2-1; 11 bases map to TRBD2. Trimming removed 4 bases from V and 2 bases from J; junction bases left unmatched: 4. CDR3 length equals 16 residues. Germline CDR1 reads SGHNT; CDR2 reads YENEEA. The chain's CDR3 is CASSSPGLAAYNEQFF. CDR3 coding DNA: TGTGCCAGCAGCTCTCCGGGACTAGCGGCCTACAATGAGCAGTTCTTC.

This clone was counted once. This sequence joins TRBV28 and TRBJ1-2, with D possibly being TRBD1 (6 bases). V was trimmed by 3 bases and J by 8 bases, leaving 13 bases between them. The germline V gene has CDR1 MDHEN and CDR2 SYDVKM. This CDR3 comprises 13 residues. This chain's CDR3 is CASSFLGGAGYTF. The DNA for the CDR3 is TGTGCCAGCAGTTTTTTGGGGGGCGCGGGCTACACCTTC.

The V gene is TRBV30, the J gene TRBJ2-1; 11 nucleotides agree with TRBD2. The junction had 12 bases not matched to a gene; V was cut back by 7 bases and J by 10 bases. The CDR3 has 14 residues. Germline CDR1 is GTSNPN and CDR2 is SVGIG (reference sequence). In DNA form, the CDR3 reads TGTGCCTCAACACTAGCGGGAGAGTCAGGGGAGCAGTTCTTC. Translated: CASTLAGESGEQFF.

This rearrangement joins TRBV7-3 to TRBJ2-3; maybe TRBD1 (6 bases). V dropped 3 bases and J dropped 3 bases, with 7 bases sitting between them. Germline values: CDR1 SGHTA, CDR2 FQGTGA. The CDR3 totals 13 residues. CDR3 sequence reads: CASSFQGTDTQYF. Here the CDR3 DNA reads TGTGCCAGCAGCTTCCAGGGGACAGATACGCAGTATTTT.

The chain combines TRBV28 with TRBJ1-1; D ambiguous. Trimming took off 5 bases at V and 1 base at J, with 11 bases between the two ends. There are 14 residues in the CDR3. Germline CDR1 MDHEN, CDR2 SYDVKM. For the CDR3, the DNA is TGTGCCAGCAGTGCCCAGGTAAAGAACACTGAAGCTTTCTTT. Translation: CASSAQVKNTEAFF.

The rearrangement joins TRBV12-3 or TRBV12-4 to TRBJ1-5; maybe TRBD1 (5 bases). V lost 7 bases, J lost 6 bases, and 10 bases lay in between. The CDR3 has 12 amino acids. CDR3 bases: TGTGCCAGCATGGGTAGGGGTCAGCCCCAGCATTTT. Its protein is CASMGRGQPQHF.

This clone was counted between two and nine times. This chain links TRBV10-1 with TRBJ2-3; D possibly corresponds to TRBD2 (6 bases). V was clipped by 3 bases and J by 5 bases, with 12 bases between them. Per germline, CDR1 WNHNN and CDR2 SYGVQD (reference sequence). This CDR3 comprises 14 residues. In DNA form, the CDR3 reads TGCGCCAGCAGTGAATACGAGGGAGGAGATACGCAGTATTTT. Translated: CASSEYEGGDTQYF.

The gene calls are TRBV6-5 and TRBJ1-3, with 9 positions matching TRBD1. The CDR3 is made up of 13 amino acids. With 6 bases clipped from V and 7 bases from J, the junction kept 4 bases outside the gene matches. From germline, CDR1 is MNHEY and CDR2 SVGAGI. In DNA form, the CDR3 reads TGTGCCAGCAGGACGACAGGGGGGAACACCATATATTTT. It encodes CASRTTGGNTIYF.